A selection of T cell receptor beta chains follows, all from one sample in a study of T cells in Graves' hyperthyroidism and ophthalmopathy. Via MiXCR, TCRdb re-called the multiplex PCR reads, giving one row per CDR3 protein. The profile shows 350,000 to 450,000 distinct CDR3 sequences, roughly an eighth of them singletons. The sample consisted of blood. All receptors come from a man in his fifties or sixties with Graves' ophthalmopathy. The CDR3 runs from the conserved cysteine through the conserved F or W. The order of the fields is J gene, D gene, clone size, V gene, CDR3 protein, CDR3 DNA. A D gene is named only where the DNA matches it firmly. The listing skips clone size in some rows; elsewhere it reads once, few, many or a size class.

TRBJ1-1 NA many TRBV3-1 CASSPSSGAPFF TGTGCCAGCAGCCCATCAAGCGGGGCCCCATTCTTT
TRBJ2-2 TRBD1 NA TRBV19 CASGTDYTGELFF TGTGCCAGTGGGACAGATTACACCGGGGAGCTGTTTTTT
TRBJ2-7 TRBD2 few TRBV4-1 CASSQDQGSWREGDEQYF TGCGCCAGCAGCCAAGATCAGGGGAGTTGGCGGGAGGGCGACGAGCAGTACTTC
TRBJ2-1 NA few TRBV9 CASSPPGRNEQFF TGTGCCAGCAGCCCACCAGGCAGGAATGAGCAGTTCTTC
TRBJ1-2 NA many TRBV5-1 CASSFGSGHRNYGYTF TGCGCCAGCAGCTTTGGTTCGGGACACCGCAACTATGGCTACACCTTC
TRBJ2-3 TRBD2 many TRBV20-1 CSASWAGGTDTQYF TGCAGTGCTAGTTGGGCGGGAGGGACAGATACGCAGTATTTT
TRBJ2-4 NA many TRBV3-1 CASSQGGPLAKNIQYF TGTGCCAGCAGCCAAGGAGGGCCCCTAGCCAAAAACATTCAGTACTTC
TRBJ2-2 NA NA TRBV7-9 CASRSSVNTGELFF TGTGCCAGCAGGTCTAGCGTGAACACCGGGGAGCTGTTTTTT
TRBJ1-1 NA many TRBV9 CASSITGKTDTEAFF TGTGCCAGCAGCATAACTGGGAAGACGGACACTGAAGCTTTCTTT
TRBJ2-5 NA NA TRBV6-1 CASRSTEEIQYF TGTGCCAGCAGATCGACAGAAGAGATCCAGTACTTC
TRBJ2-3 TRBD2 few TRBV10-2 CASRATSESTDTQYF TGCGCCAGCAGGGCAACTAGCGAAAGCACAGATACGCAGTATTTT